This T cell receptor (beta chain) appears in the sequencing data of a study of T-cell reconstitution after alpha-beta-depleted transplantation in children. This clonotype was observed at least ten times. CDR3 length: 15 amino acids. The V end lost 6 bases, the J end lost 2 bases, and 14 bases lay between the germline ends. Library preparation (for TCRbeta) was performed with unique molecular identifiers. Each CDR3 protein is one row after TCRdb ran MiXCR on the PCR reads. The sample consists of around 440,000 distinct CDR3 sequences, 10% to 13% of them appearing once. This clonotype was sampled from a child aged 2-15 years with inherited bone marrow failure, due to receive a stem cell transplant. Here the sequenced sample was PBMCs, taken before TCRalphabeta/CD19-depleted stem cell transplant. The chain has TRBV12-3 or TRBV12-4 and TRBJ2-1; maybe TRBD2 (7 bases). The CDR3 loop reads CASSPGGATYNEQFF. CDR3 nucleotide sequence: TGTGCCAGCAGCCCTGGGGGGGCAACCTACAATGAGCAGTTCTTC.